These T cell receptor beta chains were read from a single sample in a study of blood T cells in healthy people across ages. One entry per CDR3 protein, called by TCRdb with MiXCR from the 5' RACE reads. The profile shows 800,000 to 950,000 distinct CDR3 sequences, 35% to 40% of them singletons. The sample comprised blood. The receptors stem from a young man in good health. The CDR3 runs from the conserved cysteine through the conserved F or W.

TRBJ2-3 | TRBV27 | CASRSKGPRDTQYF
TRBJ1-1 | TRBV29-1 | CSVEDSGSEAFF
TRBJ1-6 | TRBV5-1 | CASSPGPSNNSPPHF
TRBJ2-3 | TRBV10-3 | CAISVEGLRRTDTQYF
TRBJ2-5 | TRBV5-4 | CASSLTGSQETQYF
TRBJ2-5 | TRBV7-3 | CASSSLGIGGAETQYF
TRBJ1-2 | TRBV12-3/TRBV12-4 | CASYQADGYTF
TRBJ2-1 | TRBV12-3/TRBV12-4 | CASRGYAGGGGNEQFF
TRBJ1-5 | TRBV20-1 | CSALNIRGNQPQHF
TRBJ2-3 | TRBV3-1 | CASSQDLIASGDTDTQYF
NA | TRBV6-2/TRBV6-3 | CASSSGRIRYEQYF
TRBJ2-3 | TRBV9 | CASSGGPVPDTQYF
TRBJ2-1 | TRBV13 | CTSSLDGGLSSYNEQFF
TRBJ2-1 | TRBV2 | CASTGAGGLNNEQFF
TRBJ2-4 | TRBV2 | CASSEGAGMGDIQYF
TRBJ1-1 | TRBV5-1 | CASSDDRVWTEAFF
TRBJ1-5 | TRBV6-5 | CASSYVRGSNQPQHF
TRBJ2-7 | TRBV10-2 | CASRETGGAWQYF